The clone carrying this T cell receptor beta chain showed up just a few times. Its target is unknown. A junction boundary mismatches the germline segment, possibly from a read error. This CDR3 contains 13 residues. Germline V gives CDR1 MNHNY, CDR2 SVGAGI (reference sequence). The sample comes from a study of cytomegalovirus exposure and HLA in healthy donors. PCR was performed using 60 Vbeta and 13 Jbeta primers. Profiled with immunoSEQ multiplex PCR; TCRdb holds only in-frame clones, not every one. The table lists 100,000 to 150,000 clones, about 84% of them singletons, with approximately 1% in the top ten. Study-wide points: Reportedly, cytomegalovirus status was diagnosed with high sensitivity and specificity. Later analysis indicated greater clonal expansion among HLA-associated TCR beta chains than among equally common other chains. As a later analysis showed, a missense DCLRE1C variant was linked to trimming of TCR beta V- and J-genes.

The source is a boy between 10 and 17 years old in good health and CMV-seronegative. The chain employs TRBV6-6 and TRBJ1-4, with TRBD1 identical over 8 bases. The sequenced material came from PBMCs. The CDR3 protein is CASSYSVGTGGIF. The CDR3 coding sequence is TGTGCCAGCAGTTACTCGGTCGGGACAGGCGGGATTTTT.